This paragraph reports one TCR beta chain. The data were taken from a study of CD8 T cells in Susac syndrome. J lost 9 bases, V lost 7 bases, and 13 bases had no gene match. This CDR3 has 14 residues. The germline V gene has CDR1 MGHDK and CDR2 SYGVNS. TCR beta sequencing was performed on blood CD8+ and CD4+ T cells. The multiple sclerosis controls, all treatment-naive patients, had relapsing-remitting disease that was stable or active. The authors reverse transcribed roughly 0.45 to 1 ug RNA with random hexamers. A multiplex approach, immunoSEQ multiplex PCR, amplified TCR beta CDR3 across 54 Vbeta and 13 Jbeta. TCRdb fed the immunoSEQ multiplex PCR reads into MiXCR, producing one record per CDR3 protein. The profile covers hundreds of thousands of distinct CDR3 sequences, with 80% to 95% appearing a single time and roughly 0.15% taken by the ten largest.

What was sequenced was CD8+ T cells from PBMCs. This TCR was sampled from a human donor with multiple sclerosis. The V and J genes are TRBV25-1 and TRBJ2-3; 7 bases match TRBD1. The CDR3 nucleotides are TGTGCCAGCACAAGGACAGGCGTGACTCCGACGCAGTATTTT. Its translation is CASTRTGVTPTQYF. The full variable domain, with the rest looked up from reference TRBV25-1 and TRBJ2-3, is EADIYQTPRYLVIGTGKKITLECSQTMGHDKMYWYQQDPGMELHLIHYSYGVNSTEKGDLSSESTVSRIRTEHFPLTLESARPSHTSQYLCASTRTGVTPTQYFGPGTRLTVL.